Below are 32 T cell receptor beta chains sequenced from a single sample in a study of T cells after posttransplantation cyclophosphamide. TCRdb's table, derived via immunoSEQ multiplex PCR, lists solely in-frame clones and lacks some. The data show 40,000 to 55,000 clones, with none appearing a single time. The specimen sequenced was PBMCs. The receptors derive from a man aged 40-50 years in good health, CMV-negative, and a related stem cell transplant donor.

In its sample, this clone was seen many times. This chain joins TRBV30 and TRBJ2-1, with D uncertain. The CDR3 consists of 13 residues. Trimming left V 3 bases short and J 9 bases short, with 15 bases between. CDR1 and CDR2 (germline): GTSNPN, SVGIG (reference sequence). The chain's CDR3 is CAWRSIYGGEQFF. The CDR3 DNA reads as TGTGCCTGGAGGTCCATCTATGGTGGTGAGCAGTTCTTC.

In its sample, this clone was seen many times. This chain connects TRBV5-5 to TRBJ2-3, with D tentatively TRBD1 (6 bases). The V end lost 0 bases, the J end lost 2 bases, and 10 bases lay between the germline ends. In germline, CDR1 is SGHKS, CDR2 YYEKEE (reference sequence). The length of the CDR3 is 15 residues. The CDR3 loop reads CASSLGGQLTDTQYF. CDR3 nucleotide sequence: TGTGCCAGCAGCTTGGGGGGGCAGCTCACAGATACGCAGTATTTT.

This clone occurred many times. The CDR3 protein is CASQWVGGTYEQYF. The CDR3 DNA reads TGTGCCAGCCAGTGGGTAGGAGGTACCTACGAGCAGTACTTC. V is TRBV28 and J is TRBJ2-7; TRBD2 is a possible D gene (5 bases). The ends were cut back, 8 bases at V and 2 bases at J, with 16 bases in the middle. The CDR3 has 14 residues. Germline V gene lookup returns CDR1 MDHEN and CDR2 SYDVKM.

There are many counts of this clone. The chain employs TRBV9 and TRBJ2-5, with 11 positions matching TRBD2. The CDR3 length is 14 residues. Germline CDR1 is SGDLS and CDR2 is YYNGEE. V shed 3 bases and J 7 bases; nucleotides not matched to a gene: 5. The CDR3 reads CASSAETSGTTQYF. The CDR3 region has the DNA TGTGCCAGCAGCGCCGAGACTAGCGGGACGACCCAGTACTTC.

This clone was seen ten or more times. The genes are TRBV7-2 and TRBJ1-1; maybe TRBD1 (5 bases). The CDR3 runs 15 residues. Deletions cut 5 bases from V and 3 bases from J, with 16 bases between. Germline V gene sequence: CDR1 SGHTA, CDR2 FQGNSA. Written as DNA, the CDR3 is TGTGCCAGCAGCCTCCTACTCGGGGGAGACACTGAAGCTTTCTTT. This gives the protein CASSLLLGGDTEAFF.

This clone came up many times. This rearrangement joins TRBV6-4 to TRBJ2-7; 15 bases align to TRBD2. Germline V gene sequence: CDR1 MRHNA, CDR2 SNTAGT. V shed 0 bases and J 2 bases; nucleotides not matched to a gene: 2. This CDR3 is built from 17 residues. For the CDR3, the DNA is TGTGCCAGCAGTGACTCAAGGACTAGCGGGAGGGCCTACGAGCAGTACTTC. Protein: CASSDSRTSGRAYEQYF.

This clone was counted at least ten times. This chain uses TRBV7-9 with TRBJ1-1; D may be TRBD1 (5 bases). The CDR3 runs to 12 residues. Germline CDR1 and CDR2: SEHNR and FQNEAQ (reference sequence). The V and J ends lost 10 bases and 1 base respectively, with 10 bases between them. In DNA, the CDR3 is TGTGCCATCCTCCAGGGGAACACTGAAGCTTTCTTT. It is translated as CAILQGNTEAFF.

This clone was detected many times. The chain carries TRBV6-1 and TRBJ1-5; no reliable D call. The CDR3 has 13 residues. Germline-derived CDR1 and CDR2 are MNHNS and SASEGT. With 7 bases removed from V and 6 bases from J, the gap between germline ends came to 13 bases. The CDR3 DNA follows: TGTGCCAGCACCCTTTGGGGAGGTCAGCCCCAGCATTTT. This sequence encodes CASTLWGGQPQHF.

This clone has at least ten counts. The V call is TRBV25-1, the J call TRBJ2-5; the match to TRBD2 covers 10 bases. CDR3 length: 15 residues. The junction had 9 bases not matched to a gene; V was cut back by 7 bases and J by 4 bases. CDR1 is MGHDK and CDR2 is SYGVNS in the germline V gene. For the CDR3, the DNA is TGTGCCAGCACCCGAAAGCGGGAGGGAGGAGAGACCCAGTACTTC. Its protein is CASTRKREGGETQYF.

This clone has ten or more counts. The V call is TRBV29-1, the J call TRBJ1-1; no clear D. The ends were cut back, 7 bases at V and 4 bases at J, with 10 bases in the middle. The CDR3 sequence is 11 residues long. CDR1 and CDR2 from the germline V gene are SQVTM and ANQGSEA. Written as DNA, the CDR3 is TGCAGCGGTCGACTAGGCACTGAAGCTTTCTTT. As protein: CSGRLGTEAFF.

This clone was seen many times. The chain joins TRBV28 to TRBJ2-7; D may be TRBD1 (7 bases). The germline gives CDR1 MDHEN, CDR2 SYDVKM. Trimming took 5 bases from V and 0 from J, leaving 17 bases between them. This CDR3 comprises 16 residues. CDR3 sequence (DNA): TGTGCCAGCAGTCCTCCTTCAGGGGGGTACTCCTACGAGCAGTACTTC. This codes for CASSPPSGGYSYEQYF. The whole variable domain, filled in from reference TRBV28 and TRBJ2-7, reads DVKVTQSSRYLVKRTGEKVFLECVQDMDHENMFWYRQDPGLGLRLIYFSYDVKMKEKGDIPEGYSVSREKKERFSLILESASTNQTSMYLCASSPPSGGYSYEQYFGPGTRLTVT.

This clone was picked up many times. The rearrangement links TRBV7-8 to TRBJ1-1, with D perhaps TRBD1 (6 bases). CDR3 size: 13 residues. The germline V gene encodes CDR1 SGHVS and CDR2 FQNEAQ. V lost 5 bases and J lost 3, with 10 bases in between. This CDR3 is CASSPGQYTEAFF. The CDR3, as DNA: TGTGCCAGCAGCCCCGGACAGTACACTGAAGCTTTCTTT. Drawing the rest from reference TRBV7-8 and TRBJ1-1, the complete variable domain is GAGVSQSPRYKVAKRGQDVALRCDPISGHVSLFWYQQALGQGPEFLTYFQNEAQLDKSGLPSDRFFAERPEGSVSTLKIQRTQQEDSAVYLCASSPGQYTEAFFGQGTRLTVV.

This clone was counted ten times or more. The chain couples TRBV7-3 to TRBJ2-1, with 9 bases lining up with TRBD2. The CDR3 is 16 amino acids. With V trimmed by 4 bases and J by 9 bases, 13 bases remained unmatched. Germline V lookup: CDR1 SGHTA, CDR2 FQGTGA. The CDR3 bases are TGTGCCAGCAGCTGGGCCGGGACTAGCAAGTGGAGTGAGCAGTTCTTC. It translates to CASSWAGTSKWSEQFF.

This clone was observed many times. V usage is TRBV4-2 and J usage is TRBJ1-4; D not resolved. The germline V gene encodes CDR1 LGHNA and CDR2 YNFKEQ. The V end lost 1 base, the J end lost 4 bases, and 4 bases lay between the germline ends. The CDR3 is 13 amino acids. CDR3: CASSQAVNEKLFF. The CDR3 coding sequence is TGTGCCAGCAGCCAAGCTGTTAATGAAAAACTGTTTTTT.

This clone has a count of ten or more. V usage is TRBV4-3 and J usage is TRBJ1-1; weak D call: TRBD1 (6 bases). CDR1 and CDR2 (germline): LGHNA, YSLEER. The CDR3 totals 16 residues. The V end lost 1 base, the J end lost 0 bases, and 12 bases lay between the germline ends. Here the CDR3 reads CASSQGLTGLNTEAFF. In nucleotides, the CDR3 is TGCGCCAGCAGCCAAGGATTGACAGGCTTGAACACTGAAGCTTTCTTT.

This clone was counted at least ten times. The gene calls are TRBV11-2 and TRBJ2-1; D is unresolved. CDR1 and CDR2 (germline): SGHAT, FQNNGV. The CDR3 is 12 residues long. Trimming cost V 3 bases and J 8 bases, with 8 bases left between them. CDR3 amino acids: CASSLAGDEQFF. CDR3 DNA: TGTGCCAGCAGCTTGGCCGGAGATGAGCAGTTCTTC.

This clone was found many times. The chain employs TRBV7-4 and TRBJ2-1; D unclear. V was clipped by 2 bases and J by 8 bases, with 10 bases between them. The CDR3 is 13 residues long. Germline values: CDR1 SGHVT, CDR2 SQSDAQ. CDR3 in DNA: TGTGCCAGCAGCTTAAACCGTGGCTATGAGCAGTTCTTC. Its translation is CASSLNRGYEQFF.

In its sample, this clone was seen many times. The chain joins TRBV19 to TRBJ1-1, with D hard to call. This CDR3 spans 15 amino acids. CDR1 LNHDA and CDR2 SQIVND come from the germline V gene (reference sequence). Between the trimmed V and J ends, which lost 4 bases and 1 base, there was a span of 13 bases. The CDR3 region has the DNA TGTGCCAGTAGTAAAACAGCTGATAAGAACACTGAAGCTTTCTTT. Translated, it gives CASSKTADKNTEAFF.

This clone showed up many times. The chain employs TRBV7-2 and TRBJ1-1, with D maybe TRBD1 (6 bases). There are 14 residues in the CDR3. Between the trimmed V and J ends, which lost 1 base and 10 bases, there was a span of 16 bases. Germline CDR1 reads SGHTA; CDR2 reads FQGNSA. The CDR3 region has the DNA TGTGCCAGCAGCTTAGGTGGTGGCGGGGGGGCAGCTTTCTTT. Translating it yields CASSLGGGGGAAFF.

There are many counts of this clone. The CDR3 region is CASSQDVRGGYGYTF. The CDR3 DNA reads TGCGCCAGCAGCCAAGATGTTAGGGGGGGGTATGGCTACACCTTC. The rearrangement joins TRBV4-3 to TRBJ1-2, with D possibly matching TRBD1 (6 bases). CDR1 is LGHNA, CDR2 YSLEER, per germline. This CDR3 has 15 residues. The V gene lost 0 bases and the J gene lost 5 bases, with 13 bases spanning the gap.

Many counts were recorded for this clone. V is TRBV4-3 and J is TRBJ2-1; D is undetermined. Trimming took off 0 bases at V and 12 bases at J, with 9 bases between the two ends. The CDR3 spans 12 residues. Germline CDR1 LGHNA, CDR2 YSLEER. The CDR3 DNA follows: TGCGCCAGCAGCCAAGATAGATTTGGGCAGTTCTTC. Translating it yields CASSQDRFGQFF.

The table lists this clone with many counts. The CDR3 spells CAIWTAANTGELFF. The CDR3 coding sequence is TGTGCCATCTGGACAGCCGCGAACACCGGGGAGCTGTTTTTT. The chain couples TRBV2 to TRBJ2-2; the D gene is possibly TRBD1 (6 bases). The ends were cut back, 10 bases at V and 0 bases at J, with 12 bases in the middle. The germline gives CDR1 SNHLY, CDR2 FYNNEI. The CDR3 has 14 amino acids.

At least ten counts were recorded for this clone. The chain couples TRBV19 to TRBJ2-1, with TRBD2 matching 11 bases. After removal of 4 bases from V and 3 bases from J, the junction contained 5 bases not matched to a gene. Germline CDR1 reads LNHDA; CDR2 reads SQIVND (reference sequence). This CDR3 contains 16 residues. The DNA of the CDR3 is TGTGCCAGTAGTACCCTAACTAGCGGGAGCTACAATGAGCAGTTCTTC. Its protein is CASSTLTSGSYNEQFF.

This clone has at least ten counts. The chain recombines TRBV4-1 with TRBJ2-2, with D possibly TRBD2 on 5 matching bases. The CDR3 length is 15 residues. V gave up 2 bases and J gave up 6 bases, with 13 bases separating them. The germline V gene encodes CDR1 MGHRA and CDR2 YSYEKL. CDR3 DNA: TGCGCCAGCAGCCAAACATGGACTGCCCCCGGGGAGCTGTTTTTT. This gives the protein CASSQTWTAPGELFF.

This clone occurred many times. The chain carries TRBV28 and TRBJ2-7; TRBD1 matches at 11 bases. The CDR3 has 17 residues. Germline V gives CDR1 MDHEN, CDR2 SYDVKM. J lost 2 bases, V lost 5 bases, and 11 bases had no gene match. CDR3 loop: CASSLPAGTGGPYEQYF. The CDR3 nucleotides are TGTGCCAGCAGTCTACCTGCCGGGACAGGGGGGCCCTACGAGCAGTACTTC. Variable domain in full (rest from reference TRBV28 and TRBJ2-7): DVKVTQSSRYLVKRTGEKVFLECVQDMDHENMFWYRQDPGLGLRLIYFSYDVKMKEKGDIPEGYSVSREKKERFSLILESASTNQTSMYLCASSLPAGTGGPYEQYFGPGTRLTVT.

A few counts support this clone. The rearrangement links TRBV6-1 to TRBJ1-1; no clear D. Germline V gene data show CDR1 as MNHNS and CDR2 as SASEGT. V was trimmed by 5 bases and J by 1 base, leaving 11 bases between them. The CDR3 loop spans 14 amino acids. The CDR3 nucleotides read TGTGCCAGCAGTCCAGATCTCTGGAACACTGAAGCTTTCTTT. It translates to CASSPDLWNTEAFF.

This clone was seen at least ten times. The genes are TRBV7-8 and TRBJ2-1, with D possibly being TRBD2 (6 bases). Germline CDR1 reads SGHVS; CDR2 reads FQNEAQ. Trimming left V 5 bases short and J 7 bases short, with 18 bases between. The CDR3 runs to 15 residues. The CDR3 here is CASSHPGLRDNEQFF. Here the CDR3 DNA reads TGTGCCAGCAGCCATCCGGGACTCCGAGATAATGAGCAGTTCTTC.

The sample holds many counts of this clone. V and J are TRBV5-1 and TRBJ1-5; TRBD1 might be the D (6 bases). Germline V CDR1 and CDR2: SGHRS, YFSETQ. Trimming stripped 0 bases from V and 4 bases from J, with 11 bases between. This CDR3 spans 15 amino acids. CDR3 region: CASSLGQGKNQPQHF. CDR3 in DNA: TGCGCCAGCAGCTTGGGTCAGGGGAAGAATCAGCCCCAGCATTTT.

This clone was detected ten times or more. This rearrangement joins TRBV28 to TRBJ2-6; D gene uncertain. CDR3 size: 14 residues. Looked up from germline, CDR1 is MDHEN and CDR2 is SYDVKM. V lost 3 bases and J 0 bases, leaving 3 bases between the germline ends. The CDR3 DNA reads as TGTGCCAGCAGTTTTCTCTCTGGGGCCAACGTCCTGACTTTC. Protein: CASSFLSGANVLTF.

This clone was picked up many times. The rearrangement links TRBV11-2 to TRBJ2-7; the D is unclear. Trimming shortened V by 1 base and J by 3 bases, and 4 bases separated the two germline ends. Germline values: CDR1 SGHAT, CDR2 FQNNGV. The length of the CDR3 is 12 residues. DNA for the CDR3: TGTGCCAGCAGCTTAGGAGACTACGAGCAGTACTTC. It translates to CASSLGDYEQYF.

This clone was seen many times. This rearrangement joins TRBV7-2 to TRBJ1-2; perhaps TRBD1 as D (6 bases). This CDR3 is built from 12 residues. Trimming cost V 4 bases and J 7 bases, with 10 bases left between them. Germline V gene lookup returns CDR1 SGHTA and CDR2 FQGNSA. The CDR3 is CASSSTGLGYTF. In nucleotides, the CDR3 is TGTGCCAGCAGCTCTACAGGGCTTGGCTACACCTTC.

This chain joins TRBV28 and TRBJ2-2; 8 positions match TRBD1. Unmatched junction bases numbered 10, after V lost 3 bases and J lost 7 bases. CDR3 size: 16 residues. The germline CDR1 and CDR2 sequences are MDHEN and SYDVKM. The CDR3 loop reads CASSFWQGAMGGELFF. The CDR3 DNA sequence: TGTGCCAGCAGTTTTTGGCAGGGGGCGATGGGCGGGGAGCTGTTTTTT.